The next 32 T cell receptor beta chains were all read from a single sample in a study of OX40 agonist ivuxolimab in advanced cancers. Some clones are missing from TCRdb's copy, which holds only in-frame ones; the method was immunoSEQ multiplex PCR. The profile shows over 40,000 clones, 88% of them singletons. The sample here was CD4+ or CD8+ T cells sorted from blood, taken in a trial of the OX40 agonist ivuxolimab. The receptors shown here come from an adult with an advanced solid tumor such as melanoma, head and neck, liver or kidney cancer.

The chain carries TRBV28 and TRBJ1-5; 9 bases match TRBD1. The CDR3 has 15 amino acids. The junction had 0 bases not matched to a gene; V was cut back by 3 bases and J by 0 bases. Germline V lookup: CDR1 MDHEN, CDR2 SYDVKM. CDR3 in DNA: TGTGCCAGCAGTTTGGGACAGGGTAGCAATCAGCCCCAGCATTTT. It yields the protein CASSLGQGSNQPQHF.

This clone appeared once. The chain carries TRBV11-2 and TRBJ2-3; 9 nucleotides agree with TRBD2. V dropped 5 bases and J dropped 5; count of bases not matched to a gene: 11. Germline values: CDR1 SGHAT, CDR2 FQNNGV. The CDR3 is 16 amino acids. CDR3 in DNA: TGTGCCAGCAGCGGAACCGTAGCGGGAGAGGGAGATACGCAGTATTTT. This sequence encodes CASSGTVAGEGDTQYF. Combining the CDR3 with reference TRBV11-2 and TRBJ2-3 gives the whole variable domain EAGVAQSPRYKIIEKRQSVAFWCNPISGHATLYWYQQILGQGPKLLIQFQNNGVVDDSQLPKDRFSAERLKGVDSTLKIQPAKLEDSAVYLCASSGTVAGEGDTQYFGPGTRLTVL.

The chain joins TRBV7-6 to TRBJ2-1, with D unresolved. The CDR3 totals 13 residues. Germline V gives CDR1 SGHVS, CDR2 FNYEAQ. V lost 5 bases and J 9 bases, leaving 14 bases between the germline ends. The CDR3 reads CASSPNAPLEQFF. CDR3 in DNA: TGTGCCAGCAGCCCGAACGCCCCGCTTGAGCAGTTCTTC.

The V and J genes are TRBV27 and TRBJ2-1, with D possibly being TRBD2 (6 bases). The CDR3 extends over 18 amino acids. The ends were cut back, 8 bases at V and 2 bases at J, with 25 bases in the middle. Germline CDR1 MNHEY, CDR2 SMNVEV (reference sequence). Written as DNA, the CDR3 is TGTGCCAGCCCTCCTACCCCCTTAACAAGACTAGCCTACAATGAGCAGTTCTTC. Encoded protein: CASPPTPLTRLAYNEQFF.

V usage is TRBV2 and J usage is TRBJ2-1; possible D gene TRBD2, 6 bases. Per germline, CDR1 SNHLY and CDR2 FYNNEI. There are 14 residues in the CDR3. Trimming shortened V by 7 bases and J by 0 bases, and 10 bases separated the two germline ends. The DNA of the CDR3 is TGTGCCAGCACGGGGGAGGTCTCCTACAATGAGCAGTTCTTC. This sequence encodes CASTGEVSYNEQFF.

This clone appeared a few times. The V and J genes are TRBV19 and TRBJ2-3, with 7 positions matching TRBD2. The CDR3 extends over 16 amino acids. J was trimmed by 0 bases and V by 1 base; bases with no gene match: 4. Germline CDR1 is LNHDA and CDR2 is SQIVND (reference sequence). The CDR3 is CASSIGSGISTDTQYF. Here the CDR3 DNA reads TGTGCCAGTAGTATAGGGAGCGGGATCAGCACAGATACGCAGTATTTT.

The J gene is TRBJ1-1, the V gene TRBV19; 9 bases match TRBD1. The CDR3 contains 14 residues. V trimming: 11 bases; J trimming: 2 bases; junction bases outside the gene matches: 9. Per the germline V gene, CDR1 is LNHDA and CDR2 is SQIVND (reference sequence). The CDR3 sequence is CAVRTGGFNTEAFF. CDR3 in DNA: TGTGCCGTCAGAACAGGGGGCTTTAACACTGAAGCTTTCTTT.

The V gene is TRBV7-6, the J gene TRBJ1-1; D not certain. The V and J ends lost 6 bases and 4 bases respectively, with 12 bases between them. CDR1 and CDR2 from the germline V gene are SGHVS and FNYEAQ. The CDR3 is made up of 13 amino acids. Written as DNA, the CDR3 is TGTGCCAGCAGTCTGGGAGTCGGCACTGAAGCTTTCTTT. Its translation: CASSLGVGTEAFF.

J is TRBJ2-7 and V is TRBV28; D is possibly TRBD1 (6 bases). CDR1 is MDHEN, CDR2 SYDVKM, per germline. V lost 3 bases to trimming and J lost 0 bases, with 15 bases between them. The CDR3 sequence is 16 residues long. CDR3 residues: CASSLTGTTPSYEQYF. The CDR3 DNA sequence: TGTGCCAGCAGTTTGACTGGGACAACCCCCTCCTACGAGCAGTACTTC.

This chain uses TRBV5-1 with TRBJ2-5; D is possibly TRBD1 (6 bases). Germline-derived CDR1 and CDR2 are SGHRS and YFSETQ. The V gene lost 6 bases and the J gene lost 5 bases, with 14 bases spanning the gap. This CDR3 has 13 residues. The chain's CDR3 is CASKVGGVETQYF. The CDR3 DNA sequence: TGCGCCAGCAAGGTAGGGGGAGTGGAGACCCAGTACTTC.

The chain recombines TRBV4-1 with TRBJ1-1; the D gene is possibly TRBD1 (6 bases). Trimming removed 3 bases from V and 1 base from J, with 18 bases in between. The CDR3 length is 17 residues. Per germline, CDR1 MGHRA and CDR2 YSYEKL. In nucleotides, the CDR3 is TGCGCCAGCAGCCACTATTTCGGCCAGGGACAGAACACTGAAGCTTTCTTT. Translation: CASSHYFGQGQNTEAFF.

This clone was counted between two and nine times. The J gene is TRBJ1-5, the V gene TRBV7-2, with 7 bases lining up with TRBD1. V shed 2 bases, J shed 6 bases, and the junction held 1 base outside the gene matches. Germline V CDR1 and CDR2: SGHTA, FQGNSA. The CDR3 consists of 13 residues. CDR3 loop: CASSLWTGQPQHF. The CDR3 nucleotides are TGTGCCAGCAGCTTATGGACAGGTCAGCCCCAGCATTTT.

This clone has just a few counts. This chain links TRBV30 with TRBJ1-1; unclear D gene. From germline, CDR1 is GTSNPN and CDR2 SVGIG (reference sequence). This CDR3 is 11 amino acids long. Between the trimmed V and J ends, which lost 5 bases and 7 bases, there was a span of 11 bases. CDR3 sequence: CAWGDEGEAFF. The CDR3 nucleotides read TGTGCCTGGGGGGATGAGGGTGAAGCTTTCTTT.

The chain recombines TRBV5-1 with TRBJ2-1; no clear D gene. V lost 9 bases to trimming and J lost 3 bases, with 16 bases between them. The CDR3 is 14 residues long. Germline values: CDR1 SGHRS, CDR2 YFSETQ. The DNA of the CDR3 is TGCGCCACCAGTGGCAAAGGGAACTACAATGAGCAGTTCTTC. Residues: CATSGKGNYNEQFF. The full variable domain, with the rest looked up from reference TRBV5-1 and TRBJ2-1, is KAGVTQTPRYLIKTRGQQVTLSCSPISGHRSVSWYQQTPGQGLQFLFEYFSETQRNKGNFPGRFSGRQFSNSRSEMNVSTLELGDSALYLCATSGKGNYNEQFFGPGTRLTVL.

V and J are TRBV5-1 and TRBJ2-1; D perhaps matches TRBD1 (6 bases). V lost 2 bases and J 0 bases, leaving 21 bases between the germline ends. The CDR3 contains 19 residues. In germline, CDR1 is SGHRS, CDR2 YFSETQ. CDR3 nucleotides: TGCGCCAGCAGCTTCTTACGGTTTTCCCAGGGGCGCTCCTACAATGAGCAGTTCTTC. Protein product: CASSFLRFSQGRSYNEQFF.

The chain carries TRBV7-6 and TRBJ2-7; no definite D call. The germline V gene encodes CDR1 SGHVS and CDR2 FNYEAQ. There are 13 residues in the CDR3. The germline V and J ends were trimmed by 1 base and 2 bases, with 6 bases remaining between them. The CDR3 nucleotides read TGTGCCAGCAGCTTAGAGGGCGCCTACGAGCAGTACTTC. Amino acid sequence: CASSLEGAYEQYF.

The J gene is TRBJ2-5, the V gene TRBV30; 7 nucleotides match TRBD2. Per the germline V gene, CDR1 is GTSNPN and CDR2 is SVGIG (reference sequence). The CDR3 length is 16 residues. V shed 2 bases, J shed 2 bases, and the junction held 11 bases outside the gene matches. The CDR3 loop reads CAWSPGWGGEQETQYF. CDR3 DNA: TGTGCCTGGAGTCCTGGTTGGGGGGGGGAGCAAGAGACCCAGTACTTC.

This sequence joins TRBV18 and TRBJ2-7, with D possibly TRBD1 on 5 matching bases. The germline V gene has CDR1 KGHSH and CDR2 LQKENI. The CDR3 has 14 residues. V was trimmed by 3 bases and J by 1 base, leaving 10 bases between them. The CDR3 loop reads CASSPTASSYEQYF. The CDR3 DNA is TGTGCCAGCTCACCGACAGCATCATCCTACGAGCAGTACTTC. Filled out from reference TRBV18 and TRBJ2-7, the complete variable domain reads NAGVMQNPRHLVRRRGQEARLRCSPMKGHSHVYWYRQLPEEGLKFMVYLQKENIIDESGMPKERFSAEFPKEGPSILRIQQVVRGDSAAYFCASSPTASSYEQYFGPGTRLTVT.

This clone was found a few times. The V and J genes are TRBV5-1 and TRBJ1-5, with D hard to call. Trimming took off 4 bases at V and 8 bases at J, with 19 bases between the two ends. The CDR3 length is 15 residues. Germline V gene data show CDR1 as SGHRS and CDR2 as YFSETQ. CDR3 residues: CASSLTDRLREPQHF. As DNA, the CDR3 is TGCGCCAGCAGCCTGACGGACCGCTTAAGGGAGCCCCAGCATTTT.

This chain connects TRBV5-6 to TRBJ2-1; 9 bases line up with TRBD2. The CDR3 extends over 14 amino acids. The germline V gene encodes CDR1 SGHDT and CDR2 YYEEEE. V lost 10 bases, J lost 7 bases, and 12 bases stayed unmatched. In nucleotides, the CDR3 is TGTGCCGGCGAAACCTTAGCGGGAGTAAATGAGCAGTTCTTC. This gives the protein CAGETLAGVNEQFF.

The rearrangement uses TRBV7-9 and TRBJ1-3; D might be TRBD1 (5 bases). V was trimmed by 5 bases and J by 2 bases, leaving 13 bases between them. This CDR3 comprises 15 residues. From germline, CDR1 is SEHNR and CDR2 FQNEAQ (reference sequence). CDR3 in amino acids: CASSRDPGAGNTIYF. The DNA of the CDR3 is TGTGCCAGCAGCCGGGACCCTGGAGCTGGAAACACCATATATTTT.

The genes are TRBV27 and TRBJ1-1, with unresolved D. This CDR3 is 13 amino acids long. Germline-derived CDR1 and CDR2 are MNHEY and SMNVEV (reference sequence). V gave up 6 bases and J gave up 7 bases, with 15 bases separating them. This CDR3 reads CASRLTFPNEAFF. CDR3 sequence (DNA): TGTGCCAGCAGACTAACATTTCCAAATGAAGCTTTCTTT.

The chain couples TRBV30 to TRBJ2-1; weak D call: TRBD1 (5 bases). V dropped 1 base and J dropped 15 bases, with 16 bases sitting between them. Germline loops: CDR1 GTSNPN, CDR2 SVGIG (reference sequence). The CDR3 totals 12 residues. CDR3 amino acids: CAWSEGLGDSFF. CDR3 nucleotides: TGTGCCTGGAGTGAAGGGCTAGGGGATTCGTTCTTC.

The chain employs TRBV7-9 and TRBJ2-3, with 10 bases lining up with TRBD2. The CDR3 runs to 18 residues. Germline V gene data show CDR1 as SEHNR and CDR2 as FQNEAQ (reference sequence). V was clipped by 5 bases and J by 0 bases; unmatched bases: 11. For the CDR3, the DNA is TGTGCCAGCAGCCAAGATTATAGGACTAGCGGTAGCACAGATACGCAGTATTTT. Protein: CASSQDYRTSGSTDTQYF. Looking up the rest from reference TRBV7-9 and TRBJ2-3 gives the full variable domain: DTGVSQNPRHKITKRGQNVTFRCDPISEHNRLYWYRQTLGQGPEFLTYFQNEAQLEKSRLLSDRFSAERPKGSFSTLEIQRTEQGDSAMYLCASSQDYRTSGSTDTQYFGPGTRLTVL.

This clone is a singleton in its sample. This rearrangement joins TRBV12-5 to TRBJ2-1; D may correspond to TRBD1 or TRBD2 (5 bases each). Germline CDR1 is LGHNT and CDR2 is FRNRAP. The CDR3 spans 15 residues. The V end lost 2 bases, the J end lost 4 bases, and 12 bases lay between the germline ends. CDR3 DNA: TGTGCTAGTGGTTTGTGGGGGAGCACATACAATGAGCAGTTCTTC. It is translated as CASGLWGSTYNEQFF.

The chain has TRBV7-9 and TRBJ2-7; maybe TRBD1 (5 bases). V was cut by 1 base and J by 0 bases, with 10 bases left in between. In germline, CDR1 is SEHNR, CDR2 FQNEAQ (reference sequence). This CDR3 has 15 residues. The CDR3 DNA reads TGTGCCAGCAGCTTAGTCCAGGGAAGCTCCTACGAGCAGTACTTC. Translated, it gives CASSLVQGSSYEQYF.

The chain uses TRBV6-1 and TRBJ2-7, with a weak D call TRBD1 (6 bases). Germline CDR1 is MNHNS and CDR2 is SASEGT. V was clipped by 1 base and J by 2 bases, with 12 bases between them. This CDR3 has 15 amino acids. The CDR3, as DNA: TGTGCCAGCAGTGAAGGGAAAGGGACAACCTACGAGCAGTACTTC. As protein: CASSEGKGTTYEQYF.

The chain employs TRBV4-1 and TRBJ1-2, with unresolved D. Trimming stripped 0 bases from V and 4 bases from J, with 15 bases between. The CDR3 runs 16 residues. Germline CDR1 and CDR2: MGHRA and YSYEKL. The CDR3 DNA sequence: TGCGCCAGCAGCCAAGATAGGGCACTTCGGGGCTATGGCTACACCTTC. It translates to CASSQDRALRGYGYTF.

Notes on this clone: Sequence at one end of the junction differs from germline and may be a read error. The chain recombines TRBV14 with TRBJ2-7; D is perhaps TRBD2 (7 bases). The CDR3 contains 13 residues. Looked up from germline, CDR1 is SGHDN and CDR2 is FVKESK. CDR3 protein: CASSLPPGGERHF. CDR3 coding DNA: TGTGCCAGCAGCCTACCCCCGGGGGGCGAACGGCACTTC.

J is TRBJ2-7 and V is TRBV29-1; TRBD2 aligns across 12 bases. CDR3 length equals 15 residues. V was clipped by 5 bases and J by 1 base; unmatched bases: 6. Germline CDR1 and CDR2: SQVTM and ANQGSEA. CDR3: CSVRLAGASSYEQYF. In nucleotides, the CDR3 is TGCAGCGTTCGACTAGCGGGGGCCTCTTCCTACGAGCAGTACTTC.

This clone has just a few counts. The chain couples TRBV27 to TRBJ2-7; D remains ambiguous. Germline V gives CDR1 MNHEY, CDR2 SMNVEV (reference sequence). V was cut by 6 bases and J by 4 bases, with 10 bases left in between. The CDR3 totals 12 residues. The CDR3 DNA reads TGTGCCAGCAGGAGCCTTAGGTACGAGCAGTACTTC. Amino acids: CASRSLRYEQYF.

This clone occurred once. V gene TRBV10-1 combines with J gene TRBJ2-1, with D perhaps TRBD1 (6 bases). The CDR3 contains 16 residues. With 2 bases removed from V and 8 bases from J, the gap between germline ends came to 19 bases. CDR1 and CDR2 from the germline V gene are WNHNN and SYGVQD (reference sequence). DNA for the CDR3: TGCGCCAGCAGTGAGGGCAACAAACAGGGTAGGGATGAGCAGTTCTTC. Amino acids: CASSEGNKQGRDEQFF.